This TCR beta chain was sequenced for a study of CD8+ T cells in alopecia areata. This clone was picked up a small number of times. Antigen specificity is unknown. RNA extraction was followed by reverse transcription into cDNA, which acted as the sequencing template. Sequencing used immunoSEQ multiplex PCR; TCRdb keeps in-frame clones, though not all of them. The profile covers 75,000 to 100,000 clones, with roughly 42% appearing a single time and 0.75% to 0.8% taken by the ten largest. Researchers gathered lesional scalp punch biopsies and peripheral blood from patients with alopecia areata. Regarding the study as a whole: Mouse data revealed clearer TCR sharing than patient data did, a gap possibly tied to HLA.

Per the germline V gene, CDR1 is SQVTM and CDR2 is ANQGSEA. CDR3 length: 13 residues. With V trimmed by 6 bases and J by 2 bases, 3 bases remained unmatched. This clonotype was obtained from a human donor with alopecia areata. J is TRBJ2-7 and V is TRBV29-1, with TRBD1 identical over 11 bases. The sample was CD4+ T cells sorted from blood. The CDR3 DNA is TGCAGCGTCCGGACAGGGGGCGCCTACGAGCAGTACTTC. This translates into CSVRTGGAYEQYF.